The clone carrying this TCR beta chain was recorded a few times. The source of the sample is a study of cytomegalovirus exposure and HLA in healthy donors. A multiplex PCR was run with 60 Vbeta primers and 13 Jbeta primers. Using immunoSEQ multiplex PCR, the repertoire was profiled, and TCRdb retains in-frame clones only, with some absent. The table has about 140,000 clones, around 9.7% seen once. The CDR3 is 13 residues long. The V and J ends lost 4 bases and 0 bases respectively, with 7 bases between them. The V gene's germline CDR1 is MGHDK and CDR2 SYGVNS. This chain connects TRBV25-1 to TRBJ2-7; tentative D call: TRBD2 (6 bases). Sample: PBMCs. This TCR derives from a man in his fifties in good health and CMV-seronegative. The CDR3 loop is CASSGRGSYEQYF. The CDR3 region has the DNA TGTGCCAGCAGTGGGCGGGGCTCCTACGAGCAGTACTTC.